A selection of T cell receptor beta chains follows, all from one sample in a study of shared clonotypes between healthy human individuals. Data came from immunoSEQ multiplex PCR; TCRdb stores just in-frame clones and leaves some out. In the table there are around 450,000 clones, about four fifths of which are singletons. Material for sequencing was PBMCs. These receptors all come from a woman aged 40 to 50 in good health. Some clones in this sample may be carry-over from other donors' samples. Both conserved end residues are part of each CDR3. Each record gives: V gene, J gene, D gene, clone size, CDR3 protein, CDR3 DNA. A D gene is named only where the DNA matches it firmly. Size tells how often a clone was seen (once, few, many) or the class of an expanded clone, and some rows leave it out.

v_gene: TRBV6-4
j_gene: TRBJ2-1
d_gene: NA
abundance: few
CDR3aa: CASSDGGYSSYNEQFF
CDR3nt: TGTGCCAGCAGTGACGGGGGGTACTCCTCCTACAATGAGCAGTTCTTC

v_gene: TRBV27
j_gene: TRBJ2-7
d_gene: NA
abundance: NA
CDR3aa: CASSTIGGLDEQYF
CDR3nt: TGTGCCAGCAGTACAATAGGGGGTCTCGACGAGCAGTACTTC

v_gene: TRBV2
j_gene: TRBJ2-2
d_gene: NA
abundance: NA
CDR3aa: CASSEAGYGLNTGELFF
CDR3nt: TGTGCCAGCAGTGAGGCGGGATACGGATTAAACACCGGGGAGCTGTTTTTT

v_gene: TRBV13
j_gene: TRBJ2-2
d_gene: NA
abundance: NA
CDR3aa: CASKGENTGELFF
CDR3nt: TGTGCCAGCAAAGGGGAGAACACCGGGGAGCTGTTTTTT

v_gene: TRBV28
j_gene: TRBJ1-1
d_gene: NA
abundance: once
CDR3aa: CASSSPGVNTEAFF
CDR3nt: TGTGCCAGCAGTTCCCCGGGAGTGAACACTGAAGCTTTCTTT

v_gene: TRBV27
j_gene: TRBJ2-3
d_gene: NA
abundance: NA
CDR3aa: CASSSRFGSRTDTQYF
CDR3nt: TGTGCCAGCAGTTCCAGGTTCGGATCTCGCACAGATACGCAGTATTTT

v_gene: TRBV20-1
j_gene: TRBJ1-1
d_gene: NA
abundance: NA
CDR3aa: CSARGTEAFF
CDR3nt: TGCAGTGCAAGAGGCACTGAAGCTTTCTTT

v_gene: TRBV6-1
j_gene: TRBJ1-3
d_gene: NA
abundance: NA
CDR3aa: CASSDRAGNTIYF
CDR3nt: TGTGCCAGCAGTGACAGAGCTGGAAACACCATATATTTT

v_gene: TRBV2
j_gene: TRBJ2-1
d_gene: NA
abundance: few
CDR3aa: CASSPDSVAYNEQFF
CDR3nt: TGTGCCAGCAGTCCCGACTCGGTTGCCTACAATGAGCAGTTCTTC

v_gene: TRBV27
j_gene: TRBJ2-1
d_gene: TRBD1
abundance: NA
CDR3aa: CASTKLPRTGGINEQFF
CDR3nt: TGTGCCAGCACTAAATTACCTCGGACAGGGGGCATCAATGAGCAGTTCTTC

v_gene: TRBV21-1
j_gene: TRBJ2-1
d_gene: NA
abundance: NA
CDR3aa: CASSKGRIIGHEQFF
CDR3nt: TGTGCCAGCAGCAAAGGACGGATAATCGGGCATGAGCAGTTCTTC

v_gene: TRBV15
j_gene: TRBJ1-4
d_gene: NA
abundance: few
CDR3aa: CATSHGIANEKLFF
CDR3nt: TGTGCCACCAGCCACGGGATAGCTAATGAAAAACTGTTTTTT

v_gene: TRBV28
j_gene: TRBJ2-1
d_gene: NA
abundance: few
CDR3aa: CASSFPGYNEQFF
CDR3nt: TGTGCCAGCAGTTTTCCGGGGTACAATGAGCAGTTCTTC

v_gene: TRBV28
j_gene: TRBJ1-4
d_gene: TRBD1
abundance: NA
CDR3aa: CASSPRQGAIEKLFF
CDR3nt: TGTGCCAGCAGTCCCAGACAGGGGGCGATAGAAAAACTGTTTTTT

v_gene: TRBV6-4
j_gene: TRBJ2-1
d_gene: TRBD2
abundance: few
CDR3aa: CASSEEAGGHNEQFF
CDR3nt: TGTGCCAGCAGTGAAGAGGCGGGAGGGCACAATGAGCAGTTCTTC

v_gene: TRBV5-4
j_gene: TRBJ2-5
d_gene: NA
abundance: once
CDR3aa: CASSRDSLEETQYF
CDR3nt: TGTGCCAGCAGCCGCGACAGTCTTGAAGAGACCCAGTACTTC

v_gene: TRBV19
j_gene: TRBJ1-2
d_gene: TRBD1
abundance: NA
CDR3aa: CASSGQAFYYGYTF
CDR3nt: TGTGCCAGTAGTGGACAGGCCTTTTATTATGGCTACACCTTC

v_gene: TRBV6-1
j_gene: TRBJ1-2
d_gene: TRBD1
abundance: NA
CDR3aa: CASSADRGRPNYGYTF
CDR3nt: TGTGCCAGCAGTGCTGACAGGGGGCGACCGAACTATGGCTACACCTTC

v_gene: TRBV5-1
j_gene: TRBJ2-3
d_gene: TRBD2
abundance: NA
CDR3aa: CASSLGLAGAYDTQYF
CDR3nt: TGCGCCAGCAGCTTGGGGCTAGCGGGAGCTTATGATACGCAGTATTTT

v_gene: TRBV19
j_gene: TRBJ2-7
d_gene: NA
abundance: once
CDR3aa: CASSVVGTSFEQYF
CDR3nt: TGTGCCAGTAGTGTCGTGGGGACATCCTTCGAGCAGTACTTC

v_gene: TRBV11-2
j_gene: TRBJ2-1
d_gene: NA
abundance: NA
CDR3aa: CASSLAQGRYNEQFF
CDR3nt: TGTGCCAGCAGCTTAGCGCAGGGGCGCTACAATGAGCAGTTCTTC

v_gene: TRBV5-4
j_gene: TRBJ2-7
d_gene: NA
abundance: NA
CDR3aa: CASSPRGRVGYEQYF
CDR3nt: TGTGCCAGCAGCCCCAGGGGCAGAGTCGGCTACGAGCAGTACTTC

v_gene: TRBV2
j_gene: TRBJ1-5
d_gene: NA
abundance: NA
CDR3aa: CASSVTAQLNQPQHF
CDR3nt: TGTGCCAGCAGTGTGACAGCCCAACTGAATCAGCCCCAGCATTTT

v_gene: TRBV27
j_gene: TRBJ2-1
d_gene: TRBD2
abundance: few
CDR3aa: CASSPTGRRGEQFF
CDR3nt: TGTGCCAGCAGTCCGACCGGGCGGCGGGGGGAGCAGTTCTTC

v_gene: TRBV6-4
j_gene: TRBJ1-3
d_gene: TRBD1
abundance: NA
CDR3aa: CASSDHGQGAGNTIYF
CDR3nt: TGTGCCAGCAGTGACCACGGACAGGGGGCTGGAAACACCATATATTTT

v_gene: TRBV7-2
j_gene: TRBJ2-7
d_gene: TRBD2
abundance: NA
CDR3aa: CASSLTPGLAYEQYF
CDR3nt: TGTGCCAGCAGCCTTACCCCGGGACTAGCGTACGAGCAGTACTTC

v_gene: TRBV30
j_gene: TRBJ2-5
d_gene: TRBD1
abundance: NA
CDR3aa: CAWNTGGGETQYF
CDR3nt: TGTGCCTGGAATACAGGGGGCGGCGAGACCCAGTACTTC

v_gene: TRBV6-6
j_gene: TRBJ1-1
d_gene: NA
abundance: NA
CDR3aa: CASSYSLNTEAFF
CDR3nt: TGTGCCAGCAGTTACTCCTTGAACACTGAAGCTTTCTTT

v_gene: TRBV7-9
j_gene: TRBJ2-6
d_gene: NA
abundance: NA
CDR3aa: CASSLGQAFSGANVLTF
CDR3nt: TGTGCCAGCAGCTTAGGACAGGCCTTCTCTGGGGCCAACGTCCTGACTTTC

v_gene: TRBV28
j_gene: TRBJ2-2
d_gene: NA
abundance: NA
CDR3aa: CASSPDRFWSGELFF
CDR3nt: TGTGCCAGCAGCCCAGACAGGTTTTGGTCCGGGGAGCTGTTTTTT

v_gene: TRBV30
j_gene: TRBJ1-1
d_gene: NA
abundance: once
CDR3aa: CAWSVGADTEAFF
CDR3nt: TGTGCCTGGAGTGTAGGGGCGGACACTGAAGCTTTCTTT

v_gene: TRBV6-1
j_gene: TRBJ2-1
d_gene: NA
abundance: few
CDR3aa: CASSEVTRAEQFF
CDR3nt: TGTGCCAGCAGTGAAGTTACCCGGGCTGAGCAGTTCTTC

v_gene: TRBV7-2
j_gene: TRBJ2-5
d_gene: NA
abundance: NA
CDR3aa: CASSPLNQETQYF
CDR3nt: TGTGCCAGCAGCCCATTAAACCAAGAGACCCAGTACTTC

v_gene: TRBV2
j_gene: TRBJ2-7
d_gene: NA
abundance: few
CDR3aa: CASSLGGSYEQYF
CDR3nt: TGTGCCAGCAGTTTAGGCGGCTCCTACGAGCAGTACTTC

v_gene: TRBV18
j_gene: TRBJ2-2
d_gene: NA
abundance: NA
CDR3aa: CASLPIVTGELFF
CDR3nt: TGTGCCAGCTTGCCTATCGTCACCGGGGAGCTGTTTTTT

v_gene: TRBV5-1
j_gene: TRBJ2-3
d_gene: TRBD1
abundance: once
CDR3aa: CASSLGTGVADTQYF
CDR3nt: TGCGCCAGCAGCCTCGGGACAGGGGTGGCAGATACGCAGTATTTT

v_gene: TRBV7-6
j_gene: TRBJ1-5
d_gene: NA
abundance: NA
CDR3aa: CASSSTDRSNQPQHF
CDR3nt: TGTGCCAGCAGCTCCACTGACAGGAGCAATCAGCCCCAGCATTTT

v_gene: TRBV27
j_gene: TRBJ2-3
d_gene: TRBD2
abundance: NA
CDR3aa: CASRGLLGAGVGSDTQYF
CDR3nt: TGTGCCAGCAGAGGACTGCTGGGAGCGGGAGTGGGGTCAGATACGCAGTATTTT

v_gene: TRBV11-2
j_gene: TRBJ2-2
d_gene: NA
abundance: NA
CDR3aa: CASSLDRQGYTGELFF
CDR3nt: TGTGCCAGCAGCTTAGATCGCCAGGGGTACACCGGGGAGCTGTTTTTT

v_gene: TRBV18
j_gene: TRBJ2-7
d_gene: NA
abundance: NA
CDR3aa: CASSPGQGSYEQYF
CDR3nt: TGTGCCAGCTCACCGGGGCAGGGTTCCTACGAGCAGTACTTC